Below, 13 T cell receptor beta chains from the same sample are listed, as sequenced in a study of technical replicates of blood from a few donors. TCRdb keeps only in-frame clones here, not all; method: immunoSEQ multiplex PCR. Here the sample spans roughly 72,000 clones, around 94% being singletons. Specimen: T cells isolated from PBMCs. These receptors all stem from a human donor in good health.

This clone was seen a single time. The chain carries TRBV30 and TRBJ2-5; D ambiguous. There are 10 residues in the CDR3. Trimming stripped 3 bases from V and 4 bases from J, with 3 bases between. Germline V gene lookup returns CDR1 GTSNPN and CDR2 SVGIG (reference sequence). The CDR3, as DNA: TGTGCCTGGAGCGGAGAGACCCAGTACTTC. It is translated as CAWSGETQYF.

The chain is built from TRBV4-2 and TRBJ2-1; 7 positions match TRBD2. CDR1 and CDR2 (germline): LGHNA, YNFKEQ. This CDR3 contains 16 residues. Trimming took 4 bases from V and 4 from J; bases not matched to a gene: 10. CDR3 in amino acids: CASSLNGGGDYNEQFF. The CDR3 DNA follows: TGTGCCAGCAGCCTAAATGGGGGAGGGGATTACAATGAGCAGTTCTTC.

As DNA, the CDR3 is TGTGCCATCAGTCCGGGAGTAAAGGAGCAGTACTTC. Protein: CAISPGVKEQYF. The chain combines TRBV10-3 with TRBJ2-7; possibly TRBD2 for D (6 bases). The germline V gene has CDR1 ENHRY and CDR2 SYGVKD. Trimming cost V 5 bases and J 7 bases, with 12 bases left between them. This CDR3 region has 12 residues.

This chain joins TRBV9 and TRBJ2-6; no reliable D call. Germline lookup yields CDR1 SGDLS and CDR2 YYNGEE. The length of the CDR3 is 15 residues. V gave up 2 bases and J gave up 10 bases, with 16 bases separating them. CDR3 loop: CASSVGVSSANVLTF. CDR3 nucleotide sequence: TGTGCCAGCAGCGTGGGCGTGAGCTCGGCGAACGTCCTGACTTTC.

The chain is built from TRBV6-5 and TRBJ2-7; TRBD1 matches at 7 bases. The trim removed 4 bases at V and 5 bases at J, leaving 8 bases unmatched. The CDR3 contains 14 residues. Germline CDR1 is MNHEY and CDR2 is SVGAGI. The CDR3 DNA reads TGTGCCAGCAGTTCCTTCTTACAGGGGCACGAGCAGTACTTC. Amino acids: CASSSFLQGHEQYF.

The rearrangement uses TRBV6-5 and TRBJ1-1, with D possibly TRBD1 on 6 matching bases. The V end lost 5 bases, the J end lost 4 bases, and 8 bases lay between the germline ends. The V gene's germline CDR1 is MNHEY and CDR2 SVGAGI. This CDR3 is built from 12 residues. The CDR3 bases are TGTGCCAGCAGTGCAGGGGCCACTGAAGCTTTCTTT. It encodes CASSAGATEAFF.

The chain couples TRBV4-3 to TRBJ2-1, with 8 bases aligning to TRBD2. Trimming took 0 bases from V and 4 from J; bases not matched to a gene: 8. The CDR3 contains 17 residues. Looked up from germline, CDR1 is LGHNA and CDR2 is YSLEER. The CDR3 coding sequence is TGCGCCAGCAGCCAAGATACCACTAGCGGACTTTACAATGAGCAGTTCTTC. Protein: CASSQDTTSGLYNEQFF.

V usage is TRBV29-1 and J usage is TRBJ2-1; TRBD2 agrees at 7 bases. CDR3 size: 13 residues. The germline CDR1 and CDR2 sequences are SQVTM and ANQGSEA. V gave up 7 bases and J gave up 5 bases; unmatched junction bases: 8. CDR3 DNA sequence: TGCAGCGGGCTCGGCGGGAGCGACAATGAGCAGTTCTTC. Amino acids: CSGLGGSDNEQFF.

The chain recombines TRBV28 with TRBJ2-5; D may be TRBD2 (5 bases). The CDR3 consists of 14 residues. Trimming removed 7 bases at V and 3 bases at J, with 15 bases between. The germline V gene encodes CDR1 MDHEN and CDR2 SYDVKM. CDR3 residues: CASTIMRAEETQYF. CDR3 coding DNA: TGTGCCAGCACCATTATGCGAGCGGAAGAGACCCAGTACTTC.

The CDR3 DNA reads as TGTGCAAGTGCCCCCGACAGGGGCGCTGAAGCTTTCTTT. Amino acid sequence: CASAPDRGAEAFF. The V call is TRBV19, the J call TRBJ1-1, with 8 positions matching TRBD1. The length of the CDR3 is 13 residues. Germline V gene sequence: CDR1 LNHDA, CDR2 SQIVND (reference sequence).

This clone was seen only a few times. This chain uses TRBV21-1 with TRBJ1-5. TRBV21-1 corresponds to a pseudogene. The length of the CDR3 is 13 residues. CDR3 nucleotides: TGTGCCAGCAGGTCTGAGATTAATCAGCCCCAGCATTTT. Amino acid sequence: CASRSEINQPQHF.

This rearrangement joins TRBV5-6 to TRBJ2-7; 9 bases map to TRBD1. The ends lost 4 bases at V and 3 bases at J; junction bases unmatched: 11. The CDR3 runs 16 residues. The germline gives CDR1 SGHDT, CDR2 YYEEEE. The CDR3, as DNA: TGTGCCAGCAGCCGATACGGGACAGGGCTCCTCTACGAGCAGTACTTC. Its translation is CASSRYGTGLLYEQYF.

This chain connects TRBV6-5 to TRBJ2-7; 8 nucleotides line up with TRBD1. There are 14 residues in the CDR3. Germline CDR1 MNHEY, CDR2 SVGAGI. V was clipped by 2 bases and J by 1 base; unmatched bases: 1. The CDR3 bases are TGTGCCAGCAGTTACCGGGACAGGTCCTACGAGCAGTACTTC. Protein: CASSYRDRSYEQYF.